These T cell receptor beta chains were read from a single sample in a study of blood T cell repertoires in COVID-19. Clones were sequenced by immunoSEQ multiplex PCR, and TCRdb holds only the in-frame ones, with some missing. Of a few hundred thousand clones listed, almost 90% are singletons. The sequenced sample was peripheral blood. Every receptor here comes from an older woman with COVID-19, enrolled during active disease. CDR3s include the opening cysteine and the closing phenylalanine or tryptophan. D genes are given only for firm matches. Rows may omit the clone size; those that give it use once, few, many or a size class.

clone_size	v_call	d_call	j_call	cdr3_length	cdr3_nt	cdr3_aa
.	TRBV30	TRBD1	TRBJ1-2	13	TGTGCCTGGAGTGTACGCGGACAGGGTGGCTACACCTTC	CAWSVRGQGGYTF
.	TRBV27	TRBD1	TRBJ1-2	17	TGTGCCAGCAGGTTAACAGCCGGGACAGGGGGTTCCTATGGCTACACCTTC	CASRLTAGTGGSYGYTF
.	TRBV3-1/TRBV3-2	.	TRBJ2-7	15	TGTGCCAGCAGCGTGGCGGGGGCGAGCTCCTACGAGCAGTACTTC	CASSVAGASSYEQYF
.	TRBV19	TRBD1	TRBJ1-1	15	TGTGCCAGTAGTAGAAGACAGGGAGAGAACACTGAAGCTTTCTTT	CASSRRQGENTEAFF
.	TRBV11-2	.	TRBJ2-2	14	TGTGCCAGCAGCTTAGATAGGGGTTCCGGGGAGCTGTTTTTT	CASSLDRGSGELFF
.	TRBV19	.	TRBJ2-1	17	TGTGCCAGTTCCGACTGGCGGGGGCCAGGCTCCTACAATGAGCAGTTCTTC	CASSDWRGPGSYNEQFF
.	TRBV18	.	TRBJ1-1	15	TGTGCCAGCTCACCGTCCCCGGCCAGGGCCACTGAAGCTTTCTTT	CASSPSPARATEAFF
.	TRBV3-1/TRBV3-2	.	TRBJ1-2	13	TGTGCCAGCAGCCGCGACAGCCTACGTGGCTACACCTTC	CASSRDSLRGYTF
.	TRBV11-2	.	TRBJ2-1	17	TGTGCCAGCAGCTTAGGGATAGGACAGCAGTCCTACAATGAGCAGTTCTTC	CASSLGIGQQSYNEQFF
once	TRBV28	.	TRBJ1-1	14	TGTGCCAGCCAACTAGTGGCCGGAAACACTGAAGCTTTCTTT	CASQLVAGNTEAFF